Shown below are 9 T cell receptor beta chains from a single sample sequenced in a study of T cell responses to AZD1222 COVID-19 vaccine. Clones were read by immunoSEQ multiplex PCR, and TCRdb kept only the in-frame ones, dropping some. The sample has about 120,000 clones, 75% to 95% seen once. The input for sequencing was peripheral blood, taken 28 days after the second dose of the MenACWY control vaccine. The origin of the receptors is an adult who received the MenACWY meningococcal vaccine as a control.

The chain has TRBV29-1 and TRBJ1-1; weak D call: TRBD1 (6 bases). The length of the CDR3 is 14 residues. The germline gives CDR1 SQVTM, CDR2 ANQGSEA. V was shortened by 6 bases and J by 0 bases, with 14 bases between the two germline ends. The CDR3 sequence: CSVAKDRMNTEAFF. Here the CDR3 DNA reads TGCAGCGTAGCGAAGGACAGAATGAACACTGAAGCTTTCTTT.

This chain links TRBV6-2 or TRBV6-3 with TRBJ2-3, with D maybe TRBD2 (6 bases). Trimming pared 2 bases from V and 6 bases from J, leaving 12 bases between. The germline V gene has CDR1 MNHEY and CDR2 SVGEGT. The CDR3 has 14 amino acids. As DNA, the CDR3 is TGTGCCAGCAGTTACGGAGGGGCTGTGGATACGCAGTATTTT. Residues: CASSYGGAVDTQYF.

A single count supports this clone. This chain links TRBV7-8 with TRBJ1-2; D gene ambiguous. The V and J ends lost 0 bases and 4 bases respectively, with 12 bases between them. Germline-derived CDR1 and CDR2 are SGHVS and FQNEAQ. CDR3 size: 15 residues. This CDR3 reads CASSLALTEAYGYTF. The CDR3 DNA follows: TGTGCCAGCAGCTTAGCGCTCACGGAAGCCTATGGCTACACCTTC.

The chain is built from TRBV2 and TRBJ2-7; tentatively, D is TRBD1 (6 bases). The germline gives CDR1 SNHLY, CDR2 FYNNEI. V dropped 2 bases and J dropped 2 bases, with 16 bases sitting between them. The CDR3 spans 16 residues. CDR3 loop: CASSERKGDITYEQYV. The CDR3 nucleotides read TGTGCCAGCAGTGAACGGAAGGGGGACATTACCTACGAGCAGTACGTC.

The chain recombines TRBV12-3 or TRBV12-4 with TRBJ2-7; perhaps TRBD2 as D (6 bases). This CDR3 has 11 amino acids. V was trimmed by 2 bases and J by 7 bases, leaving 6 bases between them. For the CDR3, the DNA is TGTGCCAGCAGTTTACGGGGGGAGCAGTACTTC. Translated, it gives CASSLRGEQYF.

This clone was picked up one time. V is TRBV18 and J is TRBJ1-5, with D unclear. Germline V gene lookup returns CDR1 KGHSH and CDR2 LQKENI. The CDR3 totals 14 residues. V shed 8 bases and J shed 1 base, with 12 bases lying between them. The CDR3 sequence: CASTYSNSNQPQHF. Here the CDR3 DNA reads TGTGCCAGCACATATTCCAACAGCAATCAGCCCCAGCATTTT. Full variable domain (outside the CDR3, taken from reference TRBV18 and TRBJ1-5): NAGVMQNPRHLVRRRGQEARLRCSPMKGHSHVYWYRQLPEEGLKFMVYLQKENIIDESGMPKERFSAEFPKEGPSILRIQQVVRGDSAAYFCASTYSNSNQPQHFGDGTRLSIL.

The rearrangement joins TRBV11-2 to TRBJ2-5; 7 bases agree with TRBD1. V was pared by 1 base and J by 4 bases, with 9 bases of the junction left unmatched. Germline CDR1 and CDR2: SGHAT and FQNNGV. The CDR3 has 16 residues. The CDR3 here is CASSLGQGEVAETQYF. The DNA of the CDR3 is TGTGCCAGCAGCTTAGGACAGGGAGAGGTAGCAGAGACCCAGTACTTC.

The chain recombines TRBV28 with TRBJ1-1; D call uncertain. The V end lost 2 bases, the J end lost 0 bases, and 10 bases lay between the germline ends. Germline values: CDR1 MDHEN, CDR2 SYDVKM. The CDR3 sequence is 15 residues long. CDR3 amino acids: CASSLEVGLNTEAFF. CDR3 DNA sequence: TGTGCCAGCAGTTTAGAGGTGGGGTTGAACACTGAAGCTTTCTTT.

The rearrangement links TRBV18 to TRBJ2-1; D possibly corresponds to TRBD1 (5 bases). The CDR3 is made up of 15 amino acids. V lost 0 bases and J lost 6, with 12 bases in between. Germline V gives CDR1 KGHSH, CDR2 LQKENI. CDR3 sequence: CASSPPGTRVNEQFF. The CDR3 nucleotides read TGTGCCAGCTCACCACCGGGCACCAGGGTCAATGAGCAGTTCTTC.